Reported below is one T cell receptor (beta chain). This record comes from a study of blood T cell repertoires in COVID-19. Study in general: From the United States, Italy and Spain came samples of acute and convalescent COVID-19.

Repertoires were generated with immunoSEQ multiplex PCR, while TCRdb's copy carries only in-frame clones and drops some. The sample has 50,000 to 65,000 clones; 87% are singletons. The origin of this receptor is a woman of 80 years or more with COVID-19, enrolled during active disease. The sequencing sample was made of peripheral blood.

For the CDR3, the DNA is TGTGCCAGCAGTTACTCGTTACAGAACACTGAAGCTTTCTTT. The encoded protein is CASSYSLQNTEAFF. This chain links TRBV6-6 with TRBJ1-1; D call uncertain. Trimming removed 0 bases at V and 1 base at J, with 6 bases between. CDR1 is MNHNY and CDR2 is SVGAGI in the germline V gene (reference sequence). The CDR3 consists of 14 residues.